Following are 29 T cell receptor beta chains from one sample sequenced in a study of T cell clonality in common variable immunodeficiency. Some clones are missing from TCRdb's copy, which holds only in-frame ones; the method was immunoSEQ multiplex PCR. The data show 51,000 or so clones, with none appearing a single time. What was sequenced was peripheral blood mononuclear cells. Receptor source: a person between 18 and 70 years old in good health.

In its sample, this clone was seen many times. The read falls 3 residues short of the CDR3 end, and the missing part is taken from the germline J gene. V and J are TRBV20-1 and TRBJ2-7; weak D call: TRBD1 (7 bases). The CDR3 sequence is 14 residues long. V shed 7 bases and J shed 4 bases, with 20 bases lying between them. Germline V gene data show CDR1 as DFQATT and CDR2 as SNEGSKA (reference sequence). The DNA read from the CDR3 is TGCAGTGGAGGCGCGGGGACAGACCTTTACGAG. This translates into CSGGAGTDLYE. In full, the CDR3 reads CSGGAGTDLYEQYF.

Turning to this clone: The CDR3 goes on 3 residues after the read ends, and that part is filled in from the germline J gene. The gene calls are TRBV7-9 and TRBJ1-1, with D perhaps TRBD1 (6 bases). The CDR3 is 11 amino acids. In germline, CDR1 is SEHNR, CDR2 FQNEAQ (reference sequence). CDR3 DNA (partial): TGTGCCAGCAGATACAGGGCCGAA. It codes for CASRYRAE. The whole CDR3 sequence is CASRYRAEAFF. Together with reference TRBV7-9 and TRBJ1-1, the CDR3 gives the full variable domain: DTGVSQNPRHKITKRGQNVTFRCDPISEHNRLYWYRQTLGQGPEFLTYFQNEAQLEKSRLLSDRFSAERPKGSFSTLEIQRTEQGDSAMYLCASRYRAEAFFGQGTRLTVV.

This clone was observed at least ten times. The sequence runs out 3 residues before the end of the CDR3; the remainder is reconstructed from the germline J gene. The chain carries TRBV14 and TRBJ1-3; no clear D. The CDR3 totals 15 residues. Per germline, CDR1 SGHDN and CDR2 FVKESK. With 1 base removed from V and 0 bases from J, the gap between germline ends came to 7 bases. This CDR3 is CASSQGQRSGNTIYF. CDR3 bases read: TGTGCCAGCAGCCAAGGTCAGCGCTCTGGAAACACC.

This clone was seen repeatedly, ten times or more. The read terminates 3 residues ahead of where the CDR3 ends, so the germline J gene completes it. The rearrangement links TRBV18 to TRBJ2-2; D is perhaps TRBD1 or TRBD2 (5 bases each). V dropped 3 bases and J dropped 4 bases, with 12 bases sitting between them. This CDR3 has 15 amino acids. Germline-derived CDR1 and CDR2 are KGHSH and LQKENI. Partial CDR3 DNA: TGTGCCAGCTCACCTGGGGAGACAGCCACCGGGGAG. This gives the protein CASSPGETATGE. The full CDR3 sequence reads CASSPGETATGELFF.

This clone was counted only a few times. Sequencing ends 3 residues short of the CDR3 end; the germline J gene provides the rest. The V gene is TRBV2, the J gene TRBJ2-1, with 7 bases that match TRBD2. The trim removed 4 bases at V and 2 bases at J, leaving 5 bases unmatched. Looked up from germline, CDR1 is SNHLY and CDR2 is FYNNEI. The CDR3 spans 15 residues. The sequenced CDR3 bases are TGTGCCAGCAGTGTTGGCGGGACTACCTACAATGAG. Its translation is CASSVGGTTYNE. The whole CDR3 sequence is CASSVGGTTYNEQFF.

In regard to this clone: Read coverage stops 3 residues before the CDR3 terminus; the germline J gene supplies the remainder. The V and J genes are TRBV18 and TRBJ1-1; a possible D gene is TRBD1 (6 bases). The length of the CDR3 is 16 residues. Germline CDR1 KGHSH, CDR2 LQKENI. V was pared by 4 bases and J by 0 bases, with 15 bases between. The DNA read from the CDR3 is TGTGCCAGCTCACAAACAGGGTGGGGCATGAACACTGAA. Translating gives CASSQTGWGMNTE. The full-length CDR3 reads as CASSQTGWGMNTEAFF.

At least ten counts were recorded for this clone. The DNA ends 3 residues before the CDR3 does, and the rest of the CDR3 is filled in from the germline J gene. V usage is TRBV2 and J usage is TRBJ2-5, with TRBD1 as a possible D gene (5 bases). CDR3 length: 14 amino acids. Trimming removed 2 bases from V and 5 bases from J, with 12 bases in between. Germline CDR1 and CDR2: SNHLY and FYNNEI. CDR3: CASSEKVWGETQYF. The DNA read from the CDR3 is TGTGCCAGCAGTGAAAAGGTGTGGGGCGAGACC. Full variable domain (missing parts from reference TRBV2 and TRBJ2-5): EPEVTQTPSHQVTQMGQEVILRCVPISNHLYFYWYRQILGQKVEFLVSFYNNEISEKSEIFDDQFSVERPDGSNFTLKIRSTKLEDSAMYFCASSEKVWGETQYFGPGTRLLVL.

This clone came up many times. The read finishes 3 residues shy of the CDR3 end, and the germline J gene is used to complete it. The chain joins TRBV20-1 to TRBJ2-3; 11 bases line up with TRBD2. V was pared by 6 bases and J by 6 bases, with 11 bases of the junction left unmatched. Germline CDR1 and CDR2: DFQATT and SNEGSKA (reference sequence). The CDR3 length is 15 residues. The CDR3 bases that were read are TGCAGTGCGGTTAGCGGGGGGGCCCTAGATGATACG. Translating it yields CSAVSGGALDDT. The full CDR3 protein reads CSAVSGGALDDTQYF.

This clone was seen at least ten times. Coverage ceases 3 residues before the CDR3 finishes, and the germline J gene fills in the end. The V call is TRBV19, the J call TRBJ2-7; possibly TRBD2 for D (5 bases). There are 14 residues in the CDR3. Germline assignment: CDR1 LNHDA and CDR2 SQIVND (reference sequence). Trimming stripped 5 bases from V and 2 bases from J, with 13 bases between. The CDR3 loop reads CASSARTATYEQYF. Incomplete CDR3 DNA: TGTGCCAGTAGTGCGCGGACTGCGACCTACGAG.

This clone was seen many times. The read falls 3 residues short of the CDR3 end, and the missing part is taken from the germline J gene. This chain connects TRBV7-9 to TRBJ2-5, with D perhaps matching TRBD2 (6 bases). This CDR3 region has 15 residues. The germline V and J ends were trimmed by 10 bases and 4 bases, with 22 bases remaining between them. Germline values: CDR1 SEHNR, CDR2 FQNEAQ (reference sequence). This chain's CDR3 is CATAVPGLLSETQYF. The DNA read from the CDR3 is TGTGCCACTGCAGTTCCGGGACTCCTTTCAGAGACC.

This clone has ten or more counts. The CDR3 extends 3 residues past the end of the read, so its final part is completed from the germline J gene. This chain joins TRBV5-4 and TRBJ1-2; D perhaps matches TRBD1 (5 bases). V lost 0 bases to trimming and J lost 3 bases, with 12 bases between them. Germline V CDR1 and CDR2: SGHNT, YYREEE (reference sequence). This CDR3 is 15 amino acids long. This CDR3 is CASSLDTGEYYGYTF. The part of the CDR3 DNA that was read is TGTGCCAGCAGCTTGGATACGGGGGAGTACTATGGC.

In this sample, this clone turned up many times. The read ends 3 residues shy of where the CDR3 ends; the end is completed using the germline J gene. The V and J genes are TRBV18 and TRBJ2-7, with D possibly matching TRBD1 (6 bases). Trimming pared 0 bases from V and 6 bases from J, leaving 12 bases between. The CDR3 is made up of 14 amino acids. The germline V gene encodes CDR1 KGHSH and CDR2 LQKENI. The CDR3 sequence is CASSPPPGAREQYF. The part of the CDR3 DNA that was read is TGTGCCAGCTCACCACCGCCAGGGGCGCGCGAG.

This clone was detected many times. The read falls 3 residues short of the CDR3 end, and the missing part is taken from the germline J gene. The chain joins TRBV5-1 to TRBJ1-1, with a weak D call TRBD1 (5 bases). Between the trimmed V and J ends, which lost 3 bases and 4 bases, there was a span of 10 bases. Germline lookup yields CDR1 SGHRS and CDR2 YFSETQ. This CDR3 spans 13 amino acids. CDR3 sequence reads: CASSSDSLTEAFF. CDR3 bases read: TGCGCCAGCAGCTCTGACAGCCTCACTGAA.

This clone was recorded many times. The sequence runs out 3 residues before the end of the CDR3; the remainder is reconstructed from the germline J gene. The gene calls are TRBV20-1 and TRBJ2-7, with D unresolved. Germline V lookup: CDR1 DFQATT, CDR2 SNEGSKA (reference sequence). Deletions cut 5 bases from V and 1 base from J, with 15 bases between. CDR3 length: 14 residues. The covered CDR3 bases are TGCAGTGCTTCCGCGGTGTTGACTTCCTACGAG. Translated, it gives CSASAVLTSYE. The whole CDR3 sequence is CSASAVLTSYEQYF.

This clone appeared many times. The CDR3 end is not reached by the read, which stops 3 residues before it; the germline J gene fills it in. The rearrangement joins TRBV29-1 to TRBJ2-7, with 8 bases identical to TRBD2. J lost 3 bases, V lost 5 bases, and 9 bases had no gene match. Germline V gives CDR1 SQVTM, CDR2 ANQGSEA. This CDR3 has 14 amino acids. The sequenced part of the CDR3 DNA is TGCAGCGTTAATATAGCGGGAAAGAACTACGAG. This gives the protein CSVNIAGKNYE. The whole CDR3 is CSVNIAGKNYEQYF.

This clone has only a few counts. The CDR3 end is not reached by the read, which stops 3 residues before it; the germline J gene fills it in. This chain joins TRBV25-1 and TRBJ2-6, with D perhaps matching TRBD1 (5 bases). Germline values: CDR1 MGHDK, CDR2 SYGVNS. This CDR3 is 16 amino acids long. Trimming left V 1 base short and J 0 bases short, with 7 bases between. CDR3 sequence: CASSELGVSGANVLTF. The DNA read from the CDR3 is TGTGCCAGCAGTGAATTAGGGGTCTCTGGGGCCAACGTC.

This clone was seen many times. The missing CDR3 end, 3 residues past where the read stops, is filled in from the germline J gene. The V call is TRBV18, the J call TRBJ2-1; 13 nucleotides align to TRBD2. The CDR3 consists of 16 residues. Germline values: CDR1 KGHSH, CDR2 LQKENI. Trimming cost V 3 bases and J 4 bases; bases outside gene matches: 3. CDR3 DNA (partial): TGTGCCAGCTCACCCAGGACTAGCGGGAGATACAATGAG. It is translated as CASSPRTSGRYNE. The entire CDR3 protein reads CASSPRTSGRYNEQFF.

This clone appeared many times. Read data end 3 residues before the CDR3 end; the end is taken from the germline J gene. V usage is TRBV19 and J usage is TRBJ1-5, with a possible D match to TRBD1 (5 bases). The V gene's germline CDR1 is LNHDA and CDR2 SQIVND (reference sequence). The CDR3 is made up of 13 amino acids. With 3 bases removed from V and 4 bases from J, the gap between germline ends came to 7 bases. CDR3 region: CASSMAGNQPQHF. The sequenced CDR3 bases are TGTGCCAGTAGTATGGCAGGGAATCAGCCC.

Incomplete CDR3 DNA: TGTGCCAGCAGCTGGACAGCGAACACTGAA. It translates to CASSWTANTE. The entire CDR3 is CASSWTANTEAFF. This chain joins TRBV11-2 and TRBJ1-1, with D perhaps TRBD1 (6 bases). The sequenced fragment ends 3 residues before the CDR3 boundary, so the rest is inferred from the germline J gene. V was shortened by 4 bases and J by 1 base, with 7 bases between the two germline ends. The germline V gene has CDR1 SGHAT and CDR2 FQNNGV. This CDR3 spans 13 amino acids.

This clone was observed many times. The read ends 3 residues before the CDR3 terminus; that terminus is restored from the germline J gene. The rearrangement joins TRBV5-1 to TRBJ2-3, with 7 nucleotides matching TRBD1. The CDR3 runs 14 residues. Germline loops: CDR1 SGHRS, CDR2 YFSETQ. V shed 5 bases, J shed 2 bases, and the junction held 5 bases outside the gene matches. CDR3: CASSSGTDTDTQYF. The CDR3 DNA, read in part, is TGCGCCAGCAGTTCCGGGACAGACACAGATACG.

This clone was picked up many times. This chain's CDR3 is CASSYTGVGANVLTF. Incomplete CDR3 DNA: TGCGCCAGCAGCTATACAGGTGTTGGGGCCAACGTC. The chain carries TRBV5-1 and TRBJ2-6; D might be TRBD1 (5 bases). Sequencing ends 3 residues short of the CDR3 end; the germline J gene provides the rest. V was trimmed by 3 bases and J by 3 bases, leaving 10 bases between them. Germline values: CDR1 SGHRS, CDR2 YFSETQ. The CDR3 consists of 15 residues.

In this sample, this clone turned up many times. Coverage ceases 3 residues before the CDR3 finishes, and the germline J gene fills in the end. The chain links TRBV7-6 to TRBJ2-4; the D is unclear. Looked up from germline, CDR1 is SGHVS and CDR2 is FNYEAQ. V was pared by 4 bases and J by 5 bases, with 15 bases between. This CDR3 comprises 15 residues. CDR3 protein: CASSSFAGSQNIQYF. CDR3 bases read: TGTGCCAGCAGCTCGTTCGCAGGTTCCCAAAACATT.

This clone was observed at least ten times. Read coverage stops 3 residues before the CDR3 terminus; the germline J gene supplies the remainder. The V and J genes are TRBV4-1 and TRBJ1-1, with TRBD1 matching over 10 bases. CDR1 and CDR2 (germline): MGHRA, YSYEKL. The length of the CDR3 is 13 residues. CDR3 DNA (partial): TGCGCCAGCAGCTTGACAGGGGGCGATTGG. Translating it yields CASSLTGGDW. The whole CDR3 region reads CASSLTGGDWAFF.

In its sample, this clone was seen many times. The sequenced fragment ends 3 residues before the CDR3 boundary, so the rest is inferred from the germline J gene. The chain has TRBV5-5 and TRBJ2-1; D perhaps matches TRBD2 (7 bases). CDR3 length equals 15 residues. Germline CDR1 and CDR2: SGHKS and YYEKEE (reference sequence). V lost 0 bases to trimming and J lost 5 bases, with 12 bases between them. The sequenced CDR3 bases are TGTGCCAGCAGCTTGGGCGGGGGCACCCACAATGAG. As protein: CASSLGGGTHNE. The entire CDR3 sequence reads CASSLGGGTHNEQFF.

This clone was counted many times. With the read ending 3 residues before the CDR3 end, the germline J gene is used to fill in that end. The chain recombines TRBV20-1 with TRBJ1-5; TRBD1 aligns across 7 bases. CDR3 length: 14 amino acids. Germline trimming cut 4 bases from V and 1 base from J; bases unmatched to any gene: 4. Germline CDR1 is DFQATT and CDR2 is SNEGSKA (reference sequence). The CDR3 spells CSATLGQSNQPQHF. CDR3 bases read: TGCAGTGCTACCTTGGGACAGAGCAATCAGCCC.

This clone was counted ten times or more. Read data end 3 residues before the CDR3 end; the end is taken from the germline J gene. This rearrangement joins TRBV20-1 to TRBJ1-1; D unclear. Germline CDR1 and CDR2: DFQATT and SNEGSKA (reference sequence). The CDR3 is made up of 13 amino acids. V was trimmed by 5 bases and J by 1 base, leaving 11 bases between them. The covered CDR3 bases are TGCAGTGCTCCTGTTTTGCGGAACACTGAA. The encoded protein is CSAPVLRNTE. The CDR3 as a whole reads CSAPVLRNTEAFF.

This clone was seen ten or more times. CDR3 sequence: CATRDTSGANVLTF. The covered CDR3 bases are TGCGCCACCAGAGACACCTCTGGGGCCAACGTC. The chain recombines TRBV5-1 with TRBJ2-6; D is unresolved. The missing CDR3 end, 3 residues past where the read stops, is filled in from the germline J gene. The CDR3 covers 14 residues. V lost 9 bases, J lost 0 bases, and 10 bases lay in between. Germline-derived CDR1 and CDR2 are SGHRS and YFSETQ.

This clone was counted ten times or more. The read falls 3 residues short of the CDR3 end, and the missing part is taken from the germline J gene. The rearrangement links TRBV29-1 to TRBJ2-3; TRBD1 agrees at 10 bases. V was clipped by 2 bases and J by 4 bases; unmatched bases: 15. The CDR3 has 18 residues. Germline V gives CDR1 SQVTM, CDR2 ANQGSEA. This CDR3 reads CSVESGGDRGFLPDTQYF. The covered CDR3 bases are TGCAGCGTTGAAAGCGGAGGGGACAGGGGATTTCTCCCAGATACG.

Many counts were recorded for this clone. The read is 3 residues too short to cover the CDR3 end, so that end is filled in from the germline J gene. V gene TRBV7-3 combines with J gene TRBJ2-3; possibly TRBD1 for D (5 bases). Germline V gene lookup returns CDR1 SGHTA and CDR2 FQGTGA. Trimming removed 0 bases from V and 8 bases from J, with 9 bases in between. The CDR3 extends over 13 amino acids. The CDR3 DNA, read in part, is TGTGCCAGCAGCTTAACGGGGCCGGGTACG. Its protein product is CASSLTGPGT. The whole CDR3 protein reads CASSLTGPGTQYF.